This TCR beta chain came from a study of blood T cell repertoires in COVID-19. Background on the study: Donors in the United States, Italy and Spain gave samples during acute or convalescent COVID-19. PBMCs, B-cell-depleted T cells, or T cells were the source of the cDNA or gDNA that made up the material.

Trimming took off 3 bases at V and 11 bases at J, with 14 bases between the two ends. The CDR3 sequence is 12 residues long. Germline CDR1 reads SGHRS; CDR2 reads YFSETQ. In the authors' workflow: Nucleated cell counts were estimated from reference gene primer amplification. Produced via immunoSEQ multiplex PCR; TCRdb's table is partial and in-frame only. V and J calls and clone size come straight from that table; D and trimming were deduced from the DNA. The sample lists 100,000 or so clones, just under 85% seen once, with 12% in the top ten. The chain couples TRBV5-1 to TRBJ1-1; no reliable D call. The source of this sequence is a woman in her 70s with active or convalescent COVID-19. Sequenced input: peripheral blood. As DNA, the CDR3 is TGCGCCAGCAGCTATGACGGGGAGCAGGCTTTCTTT. Its protein is CASSYDGEQAFF.